This T cell receptor beta chain was recovered during a study of cytomegalovirus exposure and HLA in healthy donors. Study information: Most genotyped donors, roughly 83% of more than 300, had Caucasian-associated genetic ancestry.

This PCR relied on a set of 60 Vbeta primers and 13 Jbeta primers. The repertoire was sequenced with immunoSEQ multiplex PCR; TCRdb's copy has only in-frame clones and lacks some. The sample records roughly 220,000 clones, around 80% being singletons. About this clone itself: Antigen unknown.

Broader study findings: Confirmation in vitro established that a few CMV-associated chains were specific for CMV antigens. The listing of about 150 TCR beta chains classed them as cytomegalovirus-associated. Excluded: some indistinguishable V segments such as TRBV6-2 and TRBV6-3.

CDR3 length equals 14 residues. Germline CDR1 reads MNHNS; CDR2 reads SASEGT. Trimming cost V 4 bases and J 7 bases; bases outside gene matches: 7. This clonotype originated in a middle-aged man in good health and CMV-seronegative. The specimen sequenced was PBMCs. This chain uses TRBV6-1 with TRBJ1-5, with TRBD1 matching 7 bases. CDR3 residues: CASSVGGGEQPQHF. CDR3 sequence (DNA): TGTGCCAGCAGTGTTGGAGGGGGCGAACAGCCCCAGCATTTT.